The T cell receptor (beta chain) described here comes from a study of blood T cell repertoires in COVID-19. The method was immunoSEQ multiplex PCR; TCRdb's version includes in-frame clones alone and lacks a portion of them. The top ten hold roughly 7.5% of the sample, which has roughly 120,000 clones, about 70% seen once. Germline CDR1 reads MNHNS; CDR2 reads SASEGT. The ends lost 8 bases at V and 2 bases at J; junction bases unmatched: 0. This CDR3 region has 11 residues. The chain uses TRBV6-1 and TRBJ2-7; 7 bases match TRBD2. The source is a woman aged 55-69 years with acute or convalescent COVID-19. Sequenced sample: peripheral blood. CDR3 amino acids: CASGLAYEQYF. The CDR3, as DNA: TGTGCCAGCGGACTAGCCTACGAGCAGTACTTC.